The 30 T cell receptor beta chains below were found in one sample sequenced in a study of siplizumab effects on memory and regulatory T cells. Here immunoSEQ multiplex PCR was the method, and the copy in TCRdb shows in-frame clones only, minus some. The data hold 100,000 or so clones, with around 90% observed a single time. Sequencing used non-Treg CD4+ T cells sorted from blood. Receptors originate from a human donor in good health.

This rearrangement joins TRBV4-2 to TRBJ1-4, with TRBD1 matching 9 bases. Germline CDR1 and CDR2: LGHNA and YNFKEQ. V lost 4 bases to trimming and J lost 7 bases; unmatched junction nucleotides: 4. The CDR3 covers 14 residues. CDR3 region: CASSPGQGREKLFF. DNA for the CDR3: TGTGCCAGCAGCCCGGGACAGGGTCGTGAAAAACTGTTTTTT.

This chain links TRBV4-1 with TRBJ2-2; 8 bases are shared with TRBD1. In germline, CDR1 is MGHRA, CDR2 YSYEKL. The CDR3 covers 15 residues. V was clipped by 3 bases and J by 5 bases; unmatched bases: 5. The CDR3 loop is CASSHDRGRTGELFF. As DNA, the CDR3 is TGCGCCAGCAGCCATGACAGGGGTCGAACCGGGGAGCTGTTTTTT.

CDR3: CASSYSGEGAFF. The CDR3 DNA follows: TGTGCCAGCAGTTACTCTGGCGAGGGAGCTTTCTTT. The V and J genes are TRBV6-6 and TRBJ1-1, with D unresolved. The CDR3 extends over 12 amino acids. Per germline, CDR1 MNHNY and CDR2 SVGAGI (reference sequence). Trimming shortened V by 0 bases and J by 10 bases, and 9 bases separated the two germline ends.

V is TRBV25-1 and J is TRBJ2-1; D might be TRBD2 (6 bases). V lost 2 bases and J 3 bases, leaving 8 bases between the germline ends. Germline V gene lookup returns CDR1 MGHDK and CDR2 SYGVNS. The CDR3 contains 14 residues. CDR3 in amino acids: CASSEAGLYNEQFF. CDR3 DNA sequence: TGTGCCAGCAGTGAAGCGGGACTCTACAATGAGCAGTTCTTC.

The CDR3 is CASSLATSGRAFEQFF. The CDR3 DNA reads TGTGCCAGCAGCTTGGCGACTAGCGGGAGGGCGTTTGAGCAGTTCTTC. This chain links TRBV7-9 with TRBJ2-1, with 14 nucleotides matching TRBD2. V lost 3 bases and J lost 9; bases outside the gene matches: 7. The CDR3 consists of 16 residues. From germline, CDR1 is SEHNR and CDR2 FQNEAQ (reference sequence).

The gene calls are TRBV30 and TRBJ1-5, with D uncertain. The germline V gene encodes CDR1 GTSNPN and CDR2 SVGIG (reference sequence). The length of the CDR3 is 13 residues. V gave up 5 bases and J gave up 0 bases, with 8 bases separating them. The CDR3 DNA is TGTGCCTGGGCTAAGGATAGCAATCAGCCCCAGCATTTT. Protein: CAWAKDSNQPQHF.

This clone was detected only once. The chain joins TRBV7-3 to TRBJ2-5; 9 bases align to TRBD2. V dropped 2 bases and J dropped 1; count of bases not matched to a gene: 2. This CDR3 contains 15 residues. Per the germline V gene, CDR1 is SGHTA and CDR2 is FQGTGA. The chain's CDR3 is CASSLRGGAQETQYF. The CDR3, as DNA: TGTGCCAGCAGCTTACGCGGGGGGGCCCAAGAGACCCAGTACTTC.

The chain links TRBV27 to TRBJ2-1, with 7 bases fitting TRBD1. The V segment lost 7 bases and the J segment 4 bases; nucleotides outside the gene matches: 7. Germline V lookup: CDR1 MNHEY, CDR2 SMNVEV (reference sequence). CDR3 length: 14 residues. The CDR3 is CASKRDSDYNEQFF. The CDR3 bases are TGTGCCAGCAAACGGGACAGCGATTACAATGAGCAGTTCTTC.

The gene calls are TRBV30 and TRBJ2-2; D is ambiguous. The CDR3 is made up of 14 amino acids. Trimming took 4 bases from V and 3 from J, leaving 12 bases between them. Germline V gene lookup returns CDR1 GTSNPN and CDR2 SVGIG (reference sequence). CDR3 bases: TGTGCCTGGACCATCCTCGGCGACACCGGGGAGCTGTTTTTT. Its protein product is CAWTILGDTGELFF.

The chain couples TRBV25-1 to TRBJ2-3; TRBD1 agrees at 7 bases. CDR1 MGHDK and CDR2 SYGVNS come from the germline V gene. This CDR3 has 17 amino acids. With V trimmed by 6 bases and J by 4 bases, 16 bases remained unmatched. CDR3 sequence reads: CASRAQILTGLPDTQYF. The CDR3 region has the DNA TGTGCCAGCAGAGCCCAGATTCTGACAGGGTTGCCAGATACGCAGTATTTT.

This chain uses TRBV10-1 with TRBJ2-2; D call uncertain. The CDR3 has 14 amino acids. Trimming cost V 0 bases and J 4 bases, with 6 bases left between them. CDR1 is WNHNN, CDR2 SYGVQD, per germline (reference sequence). In nucleotides, the CDR3 is TGCGCCAGCAGTGAGTCACTGTTCACCGGGGAGCTGTTTTTT. Its translation: CASSESLFTGELFF.

The V call is TRBV5-6, the J call TRBJ1-2; no definite D call. CDR3 length: 13 amino acids. CDR1 is SGHDT and CDR2 is YYEEEE in the germline V gene. Trimming pared 4 bases from V and 2 bases from J, leaving 9 bases between. The CDR3 sequence: CASSPGINYGYTF. DNA for the CDR3: TGTGCCAGCAGCCCCGGGATAAACTATGGCTACACCTTC.

This clone has a handful of counts. The CDR3 region is CASSWGLAYTGELFF. The CDR3 region has the DNA TGTGCCAGCAGCTGGGGACTAGCGTACACCGGGGAGCTGTTTTTT. This chain uses TRBV7-9 with TRBJ2-2; 10 bases align to TRBD2. Germline trimming cut 4 bases from V and 3 bases from J; bases unmatched to any gene: 2. Germline V lookup: CDR1 SEHNR, CDR2 FQNEAQ (reference sequence). This CDR3 spans 15 amino acids.

V usage is TRBV30 and J usage is TRBJ2-7; 10 bases are shared with TRBD2. Germline lookup yields CDR1 GTSNPN and CDR2 SVGIG (reference sequence). Unmatched junction bases numbered 6, after V lost 2 bases and J lost 2 bases. This CDR3 has 15 amino acids. The CDR3 region is CAWSSGLAATYEQYF. The CDR3 DNA follows: TGTGCCTGGAGTTCTGGACTAGCGGCTACCTACGAGCAGTACTTC.

The chain employs TRBV10-3 and TRBJ2-7, with D possibly matching TRBD2 (5 bases). Between the trimmed V and J ends, which lost 0 bases and 6 bases, there was a span of 9 bases. The CDR3 has 13 amino acids. CDR1 is ENHRY, CDR2 SYGVKD, per germline. The CDR3 DNA is TGTGCCATCAGTGAGTCGATTGAGGGCGAGCAGTACTTC. Protein product: CAISESIEGEQYF.

V gene TRBV15 combines with J gene TRBJ2-4; D may correspond to TRBD1 or TRBD2 (5 bases each). The CDR3 runs 14 residues. CDR1 is LNHNV and CDR2 is YYDKDF in the germline V gene (reference sequence). The V gene lost 1 base and the J gene lost 9 bases, with 13 bases spanning the gap. The CDR3 nucleotides are TGTGCCACCAGCAGAGCGGGGCCCCTAGGCATTCAGTACTTC. Encoded protein: CATSRAGPLGIQYF.

This chain links TRBV19 with TRBJ1-5, with 9 bases lining up with TRBD1. With V trimmed by 5 bases and J by 8 bases, 7 bases remained unmatched. Germline assignment: CDR1 LNHDA and CDR2 SQIVND (reference sequence). This CDR3 contains 14 residues. The CDR3 sequence: CASSPTGGAKPQHF. The CDR3 region has the DNA TGTGCCAGTAGTCCCACAGGGGGCGCAAAGCCCCAGCATTTT.

The chain combines TRBV27 with TRBJ1-2; TRBD1 matches 7 bases. The CDR3 spans 16 residues. CDR1 MNHEY and CDR2 SMNVEV come from the germline V gene (reference sequence). With V trimmed by 1 base and J by 6 bases, 11 bases remained unmatched. The CDR3 nucleotides are TGTGCCAGCAGTTTATTCTCCCCCCACAGGGGCGATGGCTACACCTTC. As protein: CASSLFSPHRGDGYTF.

This chain connects TRBV18 to TRBJ2-5; D remains ambiguous. CDR3 size: 11 residues. Trimming left V 4 bases short and J 2 bases short, with 2 bases between. CDR1 is KGHSH, CDR2 LQKENI, per germline. This CDR3 is CASSQQETQYF. The CDR3 coding sequence is TGTGCCAGCTCACAACAAGAGACCCAGTACTTC.

The genes are TRBV6-1 and TRBJ2-4, with D perhaps TRBD2 (7 bases). The CDR3 loop spans 15 amino acids. Trimming took off 5 bases at V and 6 bases at J, with 17 bases between the two ends. Germline V CDR1 and CDR2: MNHNS, SASEGT. CDR3 nucleotides: TGTGCCAGCAGTAAGGGGGGGGCTCAGGGAAACATTCAGTACTTC. Its protein product is CASSKGGAQGNIQYF.

V and J are TRBV7-3 and TRBJ1-3; D is ambiguous. Trimming left V 8 bases short and J 5 bases short, with 10 bases between. This CDR3 is 12 amino acids long. Germline V gene lookup returns CDR1 SGHTA and CDR2 FQGTGA. CDR3 DNA: TGTGCCAGCTCCGGGCAGCGAAACACCATATATTTT. Translation gives CASSGQRNTIYF.

This clone appeared a single time. The V call is TRBV5-5, the J call TRBJ2-5; D possibly uses TRBD1 or TRBD2 (6 bases each). V lost 4 bases and J 5 bases, leaving 18 bases between the germline ends. The CDR3 extends over 15 amino acids. The germline gives CDR1 SGHKS, CDR2 YYEKEE (reference sequence). CDR3 in amino acids: CASSAPGVREETQYF. The CDR3 coding sequence is TGTGCCAGCAGCGCCCCAGGGGTACGGGAGGAGACCCAGTACTTC. Drawing the rest from reference TRBV5-5 and TRBJ2-5, the complete variable domain is DAGVTQSPTHLIKTRGQQVTLRCSPISGHKSVSWYQQVLGQGPQFIFQYYEKEERGRGNFPDRFSARQFPNYSSELNVNALLLGDSALYLCASSAPGVREETQYFGPGTRLLVL.

This clone was recorded only once. V gene TRBV4-1 combines with J gene TRBJ2-7; possibly TRBD1 or TRBD2 for D (6 bases each). V lost 3 bases to trimming and J lost 4 bases, with 10 bases between them. The V gene's germline CDR1 is MGHRA and CDR2 YSYEKL. The CDR3 is 13 residues long. The CDR3 DNA follows: TGCGCCAGCAGCCAGGAAGGGGGGTACGAGCAGTACTTC. It codes for CASSQEGGYEQYF.

The V and J genes are TRBV19 and TRBJ1-1; 7 nucleotides agree with TRBD1. Germline V lookup: CDR1 LNHDA, CDR2 SQIVND (reference sequence). This CDR3 has 12 amino acids. V was pared by 3 bases and J by 9 bases, with 4 bases of the junction left unmatched. The CDR3 loop reads CASSIRTGKAFF. In DNA, the CDR3 is TGTGCCAGTAGTATTAGGACAGGTAAAGCTTTCTTT.

This chain joins TRBV19 and TRBJ2-3; possibly TRBD1 or TRBD2 for D (5 bases each). CDR1 and CDR2 (germline): LNHDA, SQIVND (reference sequence). The CDR3 is 14 residues long. Between the trimmed V and J ends, which lost 7 bases and 4 bases, there was a span of 15 bases. The CDR3 DNA is TGTGCCAGTACCTCCTCGGGGACCCCAGATACGCAGTATTTT. Translation: CASTSSGTPDTQYF.

The V gene is TRBV2, the J gene TRBJ1-3; TRBD1 matches 8 bases. The germline V gene encodes CDR1 SNHLY and CDR2 FYNNEI. The CDR3 length is 16 residues. The V and J ends lost 6 bases and 3 bases, in that order; junction bases with no gene match: 10. The CDR3, as DNA: TGTGCCAGCAGCCGGGGACAGGCCAAAATTGGAAACACCATATATTTT. Translating it yields CASSRGQAKIGNTIYF.

This clone was counted once. This sequence joins TRBV5-1 and TRBJ2-7, with D possibly matching TRBD1 (6 bases). Germline-derived CDR1 and CDR2 are SGHRS and YFSETQ. The ends were cut back, 9 bases at V and 0 bases at J, with 13 bases in the middle. There are 13 residues in the CDR3. The CDR3 nucleotides are TGCGCCACCGAGGGGACATACTCCTACGAGCAGTACTTC. Translated: CATEGTYSYEQYF.

The chain links TRBV25-1 to TRBJ2-3, with 8 positions matching TRBD2. Germline CDR1 is MGHDK and CDR2 is SYGVNS. Trimming cost V 7 bases and J 6 bases; bases outside gene matches: 12. This CDR3 region has 15 residues. The DNA for the CDR3 is TGTGCCAGCACCTTTGGGGGACTAGTATCTGATACGCAGTATTTT. It codes for CASTFGGLVSDTQYF.

The V gene is TRBV5-4, the J gene TRBJ1-1; a weak D match, TRBD1 (5 bases). Germline V gene lookup returns CDR1 SGHNT and CDR2 YYREEE (reference sequence). Trimming took off 3 bases at V and 1 base at J, with 10 bases between the two ends. This CDR3 contains 14 residues. CDR3 DNA sequence: TGTGCCAGCAGCTCAATTGGACAGAACACTGAAGCTTTCTTT. Its translation is CASSSIGQNTEAFF.

The gene calls are TRBV10-3 and TRBJ2-7; no reliable D call. V was trimmed by 4 bases and J by 3 bases, leaving 10 bases between them. Per the germline V gene, CDR1 is ENHRY and CDR2 is SYGVKD. This CDR3 has 13 amino acids. CDR3 DNA: TGTGCCATCAGTGCTGGCCTGAGCTACGAGCAGTACTTC. This sequence encodes CAISAGLSYEQYF.